The sequence of this TCR beta chain was determined in a study of identical twins' blood T cells. CDR3 length: 13 residues. Losses at the gene ends were 3 bases for V and 6 bases for J; bases not matched to a gene: 3. Likely shared infections and vaccines: all three twin pairs were reared together. TCR cDNA libraries came from RNA via a modified published protocol. In the authors' workflow: Each library had about 2.2 to 3.6 million CDR3 reads and about 100,000 to nearly 500,000 clonotypes. TCRdb analysed the 5' RACE reads with MiXCR anew, one entry per CDR3 protein. The V and J calls were not made by the authors but by TCRdb's processing. The sample has about 370,000 distinct CDR3 sequences, approximately 30% seen once.

V and J are TRBV12-3 or TRBV12-4 and TRBJ1-1, with 8 bases fitting TRBD1. This sequence was found in a woman between 18 and 55 years old in good health. Sample: PBMCs. This chain's CDR3 is CASSFRGHAEAFF. CDR3 DNA: TGTGCCAGCAGTTTCAGGGGGCACGCTGAAGCTTTCTTT.